The 19 T cell receptor beta chains below were found in one sample sequenced in a study of cytomegalovirus exposure and HLA in healthy donors. This PCR relied on a set of 60 Vbeta primers and 13 Jbeta primers. The repertoire was sequenced with immunoSEQ multiplex PCR; TCRdb's copy has only in-frame clones and lacks some. The sample includes 150,000 to 200,000 clones, 55% to 80% of them seen just once. The specimen sequenced was PBMCs. The receptor set was obtained from a young woman in good health and CMV-seropositive.

The chain is built from TRBV29-1 and TRBJ1-2; D uncertain. The ends were cut back, 3 bases at V and 5 bases at J, with 7 bases in the middle. Germline V gene sequence: CDR1 SQVTM, CDR2 ANQGSEA. This CDR3 is 11 amino acids long. The CDR3 DNA follows: TGCAGCGTTGATTCGGGGTATGGCTACACCTTC. Translating gives CSVDSGYGYTF.

The chain links TRBV27 to TRBJ2-7; 14 bases line up with TRBD2. Unmatched junction bases numbered 12, after V lost 6 bases and J lost 5 bases. CDR1 and CDR2 (germline): MNHEY, SMNVEV (reference sequence). This CDR3 region has 17 residues. CDR3 DNA: TGTGCCAGCAGGGGGGATTTGACTAGCGGGAGGGTAGACGAGCAGTACTTC. Protein sequence: CASRGDLTSGRVDEQYF.

CDR3 residues: CASSQVGRGNSPLHF. CDR3 in DNA: TGTGCCAGCAGCCAAGTAGGAAGGGGCAATTCACCCCTCCACTTT. The rearrangement links TRBV14 to TRBJ1-6, with a possible D match to TRBD1 (5 bases). There are 15 residues in the CDR3. Germline values: CDR1 SGHDN, CDR2 FVKESK. V lost 1 base and J 7 bases, leaving 11 bases between the germline ends.

The chain is built from TRBV21-1 and TRBJ2-7; the table assigns TRBD2, which was not confirmed against the DNA. TRBV21-1 is reported as a pseudogene. There are 14 residues in the CDR3. The CDR3 is CASSLRDYSYEQYF. The DNA of the CDR3 is TGTGCCAGCAGTTTACGGGACTACTCCTACGAGCAGTACTTC.

CDR3 coding DNA: TGCGCCAGCAGCTTGGCGGCGGCGCGGAACACTGAAGCTTTCTTT. Translation: CASSLAAARNTEAFF. The chain couples TRBV5-1 to TRBJ1-1; D uncertain. CDR3 length: 15 residues. Between the trimmed V and J ends, which lost 0 bases and 1 base, there was a span of 10 bases. Per the germline V gene, CDR1 is SGHRS and CDR2 is YFSETQ.

V is TRBV18 and J is TRBJ1-5; 11 bases line up with TRBD1. The CDR3 is made up of 15 amino acids. Germline V CDR1 and CDR2: KGHSH, LQKENI. J was trimmed by 5 bases and V by 5 bases; bases with no gene match: 5. The CDR3 bases are TGTGCCAGCTCAGCCGGGACAGGGGGTTATCAGCCCCAGCATTTT. Translated: CASSAGTGGYQPQHF.

The chain couples TRBV5-1 to TRBJ2-4; 10 positions agree with TRBD1. Germline values: CDR1 SGHRS, CDR2 YFSETQ. CDR3 length: 18 amino acids. V trimming: 0 bases; J trimming: 2 bases; junction bases outside the gene matches: 8. CDR3 sequence reads: CASSLGYGTGVSKNIQYF. The CDR3 DNA sequence: TGCGCCAGCAGCTTGGGGTATGGGACAGGGGTGTCCAAAAACATTCAGTACTTC.

This chain links TRBV25-1 with TRBJ1-1; no firm D call. The CDR3 extends over 13 amino acids. Germline assignment: CDR1 MGHDK and CDR2 SYGVNS. The V end lost 7 bases, the J end lost 7 bases, and 16 bases lay between the germline ends. CDR3 protein: CASIGSVRSEAFF. CDR3 in DNA: TGTGCCAGCATTGGTTCGGTAAGGAGTGAAGCTTTCTTT.

The rearrangement uses TRBV13 and TRBJ2-1; D perhaps matches TRBD2 (5 bases). Trimming removed 3 bases from V and 10 bases from J, with 16 bases in between. Germline V lookup: CDR1 PRHDT, CDR2 FYEKMQ (reference sequence). The CDR3 extends over 14 amino acids. CDR3 sequence: CASSLGAERREQFF. CDR3 nucleotides: TGTGCCAGCAGCTTGGGAGCCGAGAGGAGGGAGCAGTTCTTC.

This clone came up a few times. J is TRBJ1-1 and V is TRBV7-6; a possible D gene is TRBD1 (5 bases). The CDR3 is 16 amino acids. Germline CDR1 reads SGHVS; CDR2 reads FNYEAQ. Trimming removed 4 bases at V and 1 base at J, with 16 bases between. CDR3 protein: CASSSFKGQGNTEAFF. The DNA for the CDR3 is TGTGCCAGCAGCTCTTTCAAGGGGCAGGGGAACACTGAAGCTTTCTTT.

Of note for this clone: Germline and junction disagree at one end, which may indicate a read error. The rearrangement uses TRBV28 and TRBJ2-7, with 8 bases fitting TRBD1. Germline assignment: CDR1 MDHEN and CDR2 SYDVKM. This CDR3 spans 14 amino acids. CDR3 amino acids: CASSRHHVPGQALF. The DNA for the CDR3 is TGTGCCAGCAGTCGCCATCACGTTCCGGGACAGGCACTCTTC.

This clone has a single count. The chain joins TRBV28 to TRBJ1-4; 7 nucleotides line up with TRBD1. The V gene's germline CDR1 is MDHEN and CDR2 SYDVKM. The V gene end was trimmed by 7 bases and the J gene end by 0 bases; junction bases not matched to a gene: 8. The CDR3 is 16 residues long. The CDR3 region is CASTFDRDATNEKLFF. The CDR3 coding sequence is TGTGCCAGCACCTTCGACAGGGATGCAACTAATGAAAAACTGTTTTTT.

The V and J genes are TRBV7-3 and TRBJ2-6, with D unclear. Germline V gene sequence: CDR1 SGHTA, CDR2 FQGTGA. The CDR3 contains 18 residues. Trimming stripped 0 bases from V and 0 bases from J, with 12 bases between. CDR3 DNA sequence: TGTGCCAGCAGCTTAACCGCCTCAGGCAACTCTGGGGCCAACGTCCTGACTTTC. It specifies CASSLTASGNSGANVLTF.

The CDR3 spells CASSLSASGIDTQYF. The CDR3 coding sequence is TGTGCCAGCAGCTTATCCGCTAGCGGGATCGATACGCAGTATTTT. The chain carries TRBV7-9 and TRBJ2-3, with 9 bases aligning to TRBD2. CDR1 SEHNR and CDR2 FQNEAQ come from the germline V gene (reference sequence). The junction had 6 bases not matched to a gene; V was cut back by 2 bases and J by 6 bases. The CDR3 has 15 amino acids.

The rearrangement uses TRBV9 and TRBJ1-3, with D possibly matching TRBD1 (6 bases). V dropped 4 bases and J dropped 1 base, with 18 bases sitting between them. CDR3 length: 17 residues. The germline V gene has CDR1 SGDLS and CDR2 YYNGEE. DNA of the CDR3: TGTGCCAGCAGCCCCACCTTTGGGGGGGCTTCTGGAAACACCATATATTTT. It is translated as CASSPTFGGASGNTIYF. Full variable domain (remainder filled in from reference TRBV9 and TRBJ1-3): DSGVTQTPKHLITATGQRVTLRCSPRSGDLSVYWYQQSLDQGLQFLIQYYNGEERAKGNILERFSAQQFPDLHSELNLSSLELGDSALYFCASSPTFGGASGNTIYFGEGSWLTVV.

This clone has a handful of counts. The chain couples TRBV10-3 to TRBJ2-3; TRBD1 matches at 8 bases. V lost 8 bases, J lost 2 bases, and 9 bases stayed unmatched. In germline, CDR1 is ENHRY, CDR2 SYGVKD. The CDR3 extends over 15 amino acids. As DNA, the CDR3 is TGTGCCATCCACCCAGGGGGCATCACCACAGATACGCAGTATTTT. Translation: CAIHPGGITTDTQYF.

This clone has a single count. V and J are TRBV6-1 and TRBJ2-3, with unresolved D. V lost 5 bases, J lost 11 bases, and 14 bases lay in between. The CDR3 loop spans 12 amino acids. Germline CDR1 reads MNHNS; CDR2 reads SASEGT. CDR3 nucleotide sequence: TGTGCCAGCAGTATAAACAGCCAACGGCAGTATTTT. Translating it yields CASSINSQRQYF.

V is TRBV7-2 and J is TRBJ1-2; D is unresolved. The germline V gene has CDR1 SGHTA and CDR2 FQGNSA. The germline V and J ends were trimmed by 2 bases and 7 bases, with 26 bases remaining between them. This CDR3 is built from 18 residues. DNA for the CDR3: TGTGCCAGCAGCTTAAGGGCTCGCGGGAGCTCTCCCGTCCGTGGCTACACCTTC. Protein product: CASSLRARGSSPVRGYTF.

The chain is built from TRBV15 and TRBJ1-4; D possibly corresponds to TRBD1 (5 bases). From germline, CDR1 is LNHNV and CDR2 YYDKDF (reference sequence). This CDR3 has 18 amino acids. V lost 1 base, J lost 4 bases, and 19 bases lay in between. This CDR3 reads CATSRGGRVRGFNEKLFF. The CDR3 nucleotides read TGTGCCACCAGCAGAGGTGGACGGGTACGGGGGTTTAATGAAAAACTGTTTTTT. Using reference TRBV15 and TRBJ1-4 for the parts outside the CDR3, the full variable domain is DAMVIQNPRYQVTQFGKPVTLSCSQTLNHNVMYWYQQKSSQAPKLLFHYYDKDFNNEADTPDNFQSRRPNTSFCFLDIRSPGLGDTAMYLCATSRGGRVRGFNEKLFFGSGTQLSVL.